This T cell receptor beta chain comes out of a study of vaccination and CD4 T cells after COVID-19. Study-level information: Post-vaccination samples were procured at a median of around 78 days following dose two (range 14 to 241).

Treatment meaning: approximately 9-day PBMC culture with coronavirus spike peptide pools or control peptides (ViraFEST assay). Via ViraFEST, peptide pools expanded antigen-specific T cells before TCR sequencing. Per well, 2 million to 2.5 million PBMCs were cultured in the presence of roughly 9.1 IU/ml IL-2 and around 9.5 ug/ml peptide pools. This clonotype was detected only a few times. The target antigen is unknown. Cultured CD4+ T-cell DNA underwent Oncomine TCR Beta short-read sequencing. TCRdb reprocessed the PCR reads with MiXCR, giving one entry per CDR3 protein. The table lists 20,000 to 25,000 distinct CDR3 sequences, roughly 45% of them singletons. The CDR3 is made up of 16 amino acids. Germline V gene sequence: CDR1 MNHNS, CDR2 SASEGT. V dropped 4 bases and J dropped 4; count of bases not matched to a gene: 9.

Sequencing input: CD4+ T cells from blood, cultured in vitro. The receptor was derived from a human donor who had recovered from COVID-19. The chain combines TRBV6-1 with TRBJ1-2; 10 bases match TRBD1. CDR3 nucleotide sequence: TGTGCCAGCAGTGGGCAGGGACAGGGGTGGATCTATGGCTACACCTTC. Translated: CASSGQGQGWIYGYTF.